This T cell receptor (beta chain) was captured in a study of CD8+ T cells in alopecia areata. On the study more broadly: Scalp area affected, as a percentage, set the severity score of treated patients. Study findings and constraints: Scalp clonality, along with expanded CD8+ clones among the top 100, was significantly decreased by tofacitinib.

Noted treatment: oral pan-JAK inhibitor, 5-10 mg twice daily. Specimens obtained from alopecia areata patients comprised lesional scalp punch biopsies and peripheral blood. A note on this clone: Its antigen is unidentified.

Trimming stripped 6 bases from V and 5 bases from J, with 17 bases between. This CDR3 has 15 amino acids. From germline, CDR1 is LNHNV and CDR2 YYDKDF (reference sequence). Extracted RNA was reverse transcribed into cDNA, the sequencing template. The repertoire was sequenced with immunoSEQ multiplex PCR; TCRdb's copy has only in-frame clones and lacks some. Here the sample spans 150,000 to 200,000 clones, 55% to 75% being singletons. Sequencing was performed on CD4+ T cells sorted from blood, taken at week 4, from a patient treated with tofacitinib. The chain uses TRBV15 and TRBJ1-5; D may be TRBD1 (6 bases). The sequence was obtained from a human donor with alopecia areata. The CDR3 sequence is CATRAYGGGDQPQHF. The CDR3 region has the DNA TGTGCCACCAGAGCCTACGGGGGGGGCGATCAGCCCCAGCATTTT.